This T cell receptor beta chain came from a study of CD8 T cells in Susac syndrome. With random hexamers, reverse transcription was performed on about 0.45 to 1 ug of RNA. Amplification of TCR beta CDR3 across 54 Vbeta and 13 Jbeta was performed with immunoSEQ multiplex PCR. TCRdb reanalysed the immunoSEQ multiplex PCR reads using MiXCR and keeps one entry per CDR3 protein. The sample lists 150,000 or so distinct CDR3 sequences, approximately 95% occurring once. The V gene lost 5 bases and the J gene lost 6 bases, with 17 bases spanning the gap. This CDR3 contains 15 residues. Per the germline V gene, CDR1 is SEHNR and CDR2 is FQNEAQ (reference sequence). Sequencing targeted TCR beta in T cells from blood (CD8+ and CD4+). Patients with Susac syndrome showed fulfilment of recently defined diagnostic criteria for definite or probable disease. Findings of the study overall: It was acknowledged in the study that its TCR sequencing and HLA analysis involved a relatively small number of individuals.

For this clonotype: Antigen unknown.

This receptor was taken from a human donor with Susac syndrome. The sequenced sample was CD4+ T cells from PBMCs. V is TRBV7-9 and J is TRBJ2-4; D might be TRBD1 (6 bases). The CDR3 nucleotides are TGTGCCAGCAGCCCCCCCGGTACAGGGAGAAACATTCAGTACTTC. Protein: CASSPPGTGRNIQYF.